These 31 T cell receptor beta chains came from one sample sequenced in a study of T cells expressing NK-cell markers (dated by TCRdb to 2019 to 2021). Library construction relied on 5' RACE. The sequencing machine was an Illumina HiSeq 2000. TCRdb reprocessed the sequencing reads and holds a single record per CDR3 protein sequence, with no DNA. The sample's own table lists about 460,000 distinct CDR3 sequences. Approximately 1.4% of the sample lies in the top ten. The sequencing sample was made of blood T cells: a sorted CD56 or NKG2C T cell subset, CD4+ or CD8+ T cells, or bulk PBMC T cells (not recorded which). The source of these receptors is a woman aged 50 to 60 in good health. Donor details come from another sample of the same person, matched by shared clones.

The chain links TRBV9 to TRBJ2-7; TCRdb calls TRBD2, which cannot be checked without DNA. Germline V CDR1 and CDR2: SGDLS, YYNGEE. This CDR3 has 16 amino acids. The chain's CDR3 is CASSVGTSGEVRGQYF.

The rearrangement uses TRBV25-1 and TRBJ1-1; TCRdb's D call of TRBD1 is untestable without DNA. The CDR3 has 15 amino acids. CDR1 MGHDK and CDR2 SYGVNS come from the germline V gene. The CDR3 spells CASSEPLGVRVRAFF.

The chain combines TRBV7-6 with TRBJ2-3; the D call from TCRdb, TRBD2, cannot be confirmed without DNA. The germline V gene has CDR1 SGHVS and CDR2 FNYEAQ. The CDR3 totals 15 residues. The chain's CDR3 is CASSPETSSTDTQYF.

V is TRBV12-3 or TRBV12-4 and J is TRBJ2-3. CDR3 length equals 11 residues. The CDR3 region is CASSRFDTQYF.

The CDR3 here is CASSLGSRGSGELFF. The chain has TRBV4-1 and TRBJ2-2; TCRdb proposes TRBD1, but this gene call is untestable without DNA. Germline loops: CDR1 MGHRA, CDR2 YSYEKL. This CDR3 has 15 residues.

The rearrangement joins TRBV24-1 to TRBJ1-1; TCRdb reports TRBD1, a call that lacks DNA to check it against. The germline gives CDR1 KGHDR, CDR2 SFDVKD. This CDR3 region has 15 residues. CDR3 protein: CATSDPRGPHTEAFF.

The J gene is TRBJ1-6, the V gene TRBV5-6; the TRBD1 assignment by TCRdb is unverifiable without DNA. Germline V CDR1 and CDR2: SGHDT, YYEEEE. The CDR3 has 14 amino acids. The CDR3 sequence: CASSSPWRDSPLHF.

The chain carries TRBV5-1 and TRBJ2-7; the D call of TRBD2 rests on TCRdb alone, since no DNA is present to check it. The V gene's germline CDR1 is SGHRS and CDR2 YFSETQ. The length of the CDR3 is 14 residues. The chain's CDR3 is CASSLSLGDYEQYF.

The rearrangement uses TRBV20-1 and TRBJ2-3; TCRdb's D call of TRBD2 is untestable without DNA. Germline CDR1 is DFQATT and CDR2 is SNEGSKA (reference sequence). CDR3 length: 13 amino acids. The CDR3 spells CSASPTATLAQYF.

The CDR3 loop is CASGQGQGYLDTQYF. This rearrangement joins TRBV12-5 to TRBJ2-3; TCRdb outputs TRBD1, but without DNA this stays unchecked. The CDR3 covers 15 residues. The germline gives CDR1 LGHNT, CDR2 FRNRAP.

V usage is TRBV5-5 and J usage is TRBJ1-1. This CDR3 is 15 amino acids long. Germline CDR1 is SGHKS and CDR2 is YYEKEE (reference sequence). The CDR3 here is CASSSRIRWDTEAFF.

V usage is TRBV21-1 and J usage is TRBJ2-3; TCRdb's D call, TRBD2, is unchecked because there is no DNA. TRBV21-1 is a recognized pseudogene. The CDR3 spans 16 residues. CDR3 residues: CASSKRGLAGTDTQYF.

The genes are TRBV12-3 or TRBV12-4 and TRBJ2-2; TCRdb calls TRBD2, which cannot be checked without DNA. The CDR3 is made up of 15 amino acids. The CDR3 spells CASRFLAGGTGELFF.

The chain couples TRBV15 to TRBJ1-1; the D gene TCRdb calls, TRBD1, cannot be checked with no DNA. This CDR3 is 18 amino acids long. CDR1 and CDR2 (germline): LNHNV, YYDKDF (reference sequence). The CDR3: CATSRDLRPETHGTEAFF.

The chain joins TRBV5-1 to TRBJ2-1. This CDR3 is built from 15 residues. The germline V gene encodes CDR1 SGHRS and CDR2 YFSETQ. The CDR3 is CASTPVRAPYNEQFF. The complete variable domain, with remaining parts taken from reference TRBV5-1 and TRBJ2-1, reads KAGVTQTPRYLIKTRGQQVTLSCSPISGHRSVSWYQQTPGQGLQFLFEYFSETQRNKGNFPGRFSGRQFSNSRSEMNVSTLELGDSALYLCASTPVRAPYNEQFFGPGTRLTVL.

This rearrangement joins TRBV10-3 to TRBJ1-6. This CDR3 has 15 residues. The V gene's germline CDR1 is ENHRY and CDR2 SYGVKD. CDR3 in amino acids: CAIRTTDAVNSPLHF.

V usage is TRBV12-3 or TRBV12-4 and J usage is TRBJ1-4. The CDR3 sequence is 15 residues long. The CDR3 loop reads CASSPAGPLSEKLFF.

The chain links TRBV12-3 or TRBV12-4 to TRBJ1-2; the D call of TRBD1 rests on TCRdb alone, since no DNA is present to check it. This CDR3 is 11 amino acids long. The CDR3 loop is CASSYRLRYTF.

CDR3 loop: CASSLDGTHTDTQYF. V is TRBV11-2 and J is TRBJ2-3; the D call from TCRdb, TRBD1, cannot be confirmed without DNA. This CDR3 is 15 amino acids long. The germline gives CDR1 SGHAT, CDR2 FQNNGV.

The CDR3 loop is CAGPLGGVNTEAFF. The chain joins TRBV30 to TRBJ1-1. The CDR3 extends over 14 amino acids. The germline V gene has CDR1 GTSNPN and CDR2 SVGIG (reference sequence).

V and J are TRBV20-1 and TRBJ2-3; the TCRdb call, TRBD2, lacks DNA for checking. Germline lookup yields CDR1 DFQATT and CDR2 SNEGSKA (reference sequence). This CDR3 is 16 amino acids long. This CDR3 is CSATGLAGRRADTQYF.

The chain carries TRBV14 and TRBJ1-2; the TCRdb D gene call, TRBD1, has no DNA to confirm it. The CDR3 extends over 15 amino acids. In germline, CDR1 is SGHDN, CDR2 FVKESK. CDR3 amino acids: CASSQDRGGAGGYTF.

This sequence joins TRBV11-1 and TRBJ2-2; the D call from TCRdb, TRBD1, cannot be confirmed without DNA. The V gene's germline CDR1 is SGHAT and CDR2 FQDESV (reference sequence). The CDR3 contains 16 residues. The CDR3 spells CASSPREGGDTGELFF. The full variable domain, completed using reference TRBV11-1 and TRBJ2-2, is EAEVAQSPRYKITEKSQAVAFWCDPISGHATLYWYRQILGQGPELLVQFQDESVVDDSQLPKDRFSAERLKGVDSTLKIQPAELGDSAMYLCASSPREGGDTGELFFGEGSRLTVL.

The chain employs TRBV24-1 and TRBJ2-5; TCRdb gives TRBD2 as the D gene, but with no DNA this cannot be confirmed. Germline assignment: CDR1 KGHDR and CDR2 SFDVKD. This CDR3 is 15 amino acids long. The CDR3 here is CATSGLGTSGSQRYF.

The V and J genes are TRBV28 and TRBJ2-2; the D gene TCRdb calls, TRBD1, cannot be checked with no DNA. Germline V lookup: CDR1 MDHEN, CDR2 SYDVKM. The CDR3 runs 14 residues. Here the CDR3 reads CASSFPWGTGELFF.

The V call is TRBV27, the J call TRBJ2-6; no DNA is available, so the TRBD1 call from TCRdb remains unchecked. There are 15 residues in the CDR3. Looked up from germline, CDR1 is MNHEY and CDR2 is SMNVEV (reference sequence). The CDR3: CASRYREPGANVLTF.

The rearrangement joins TRBV11-2 to TRBJ2-5; TCRdb's D gene call, TRBD1, goes unchecked for lack of DNA. CDR1 and CDR2 from the germline V gene are SGHAT and FQNNGV. The CDR3 loop spans 16 amino acids. CDR3 sequence reads: CASSLTVTGGTETQYF.

This rearrangement joins TRBV20-1 to TRBJ2-5; there is no DNA to check the TCRdb D call of TRBD1. Germline CDR1 is DFQATT and CDR2 is SNEGSKA (reference sequence). CDR3 length: 14 amino acids. CDR3 residues: CSAVGRPKWETQYF.

V and J are TRBV11-2 and TRBJ2-2. The CDR3 is made up of 15 amino acids. Germline assignment: CDR1 SGHAT and CDR2 FQNNGV. CDR3 protein: CASSSVAGNTGELFF.

J is TRBJ2-1 and V is TRBV12-3 or TRBV12-4; TCRdb's D call of TRBD2 is untestable without DNA. This CDR3 has 15 amino acids. This CDR3 is CASSPGTFSYNEQFF.

The rearrangement uses TRBV4-2 and TRBJ1-5. This CDR3 has 16 residues. In germline, CDR1 is LGHNA, CDR2 YNFKEQ. Here the CDR3 reads CASSQESPFRDQPQHF.